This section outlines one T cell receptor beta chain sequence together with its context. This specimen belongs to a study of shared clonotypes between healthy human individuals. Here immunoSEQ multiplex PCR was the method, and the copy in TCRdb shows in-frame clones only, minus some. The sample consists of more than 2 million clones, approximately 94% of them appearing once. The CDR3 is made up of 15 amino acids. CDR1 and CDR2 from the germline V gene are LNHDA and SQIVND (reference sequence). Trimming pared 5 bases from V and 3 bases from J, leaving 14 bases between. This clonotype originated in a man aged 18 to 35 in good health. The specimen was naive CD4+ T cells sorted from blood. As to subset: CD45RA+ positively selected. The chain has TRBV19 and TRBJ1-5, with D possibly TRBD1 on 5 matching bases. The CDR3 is CASSPYGQNNQPQHF. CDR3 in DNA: TGTGCCAGTAGTCCGTATGGACAAAACAATCAGCCCCAGCATTTT.